This T cell receptor (beta chain) originates from a study of blood T cell repertoires in COVID-19. Repertoires were generated with immunoSEQ multiplex PCR, while TCRdb's copy carries only in-frame clones and drops some. The table records a few hundred thousand clones, 80% of them present only once. The CDR3 has 13 amino acids. The germline V and J ends were trimmed by 6 bases and 5 bases, with 13 bases remaining between them. Germline values: CDR1 SGHTA, CDR2 FQGNSA. The rearrangement uses TRBV7-2 and TRBJ2-5; D is ambiguous. This sequence was found in a human donor in a cohort sampled during active COVID-19. Sequenced input: peripheral blood. The CDR3 bases are TGTGCCAGCAGTTTCGGTGGGCCGGAGACCCAGTACTTC. It specifies CASSFGGPETQYF.